What follows are 8 T cell receptor beta chains derived from one specimen sequenced in a study of T cells in Graves' hyperthyroidism and ophthalmopathy. Amplified TCR beta CDR3 regions derived from RNA transcripts. First-round RT-PCR of the TCR CDR3 relied on the HTBI primer set. Each CDR3 protein gets one entry after TCRdb re-called the multiplex PCR reads with MiXCR. Seen here are about 270,000 distinct CDR3 sequences, approximately 21% observed once, and the top ten hold about 60%. The sample comprised blood. These receptors were taken from a man younger than 45 with Graves' ophthalmopathy.

This clonotype was detected many times. The chain uses TRBV5-1 and TRBJ2-7, with TRBD2 identical over 11 bases. The CDR3 is made up of 17 amino acids. Germline V gene sequence: CDR1 SGHRS, CDR2 YFSETQ. V was clipped by 0 bases and J by 0 bases; unmatched bases: 5. CDR3 nucleotide sequence: TGCGCCAGCAGCTTGGTAGCGGGAGGGCTAAGCTCCTACGAGCAGTACTTC. This codes for CASSLVAGGLSSYEQYF.

The sample holds a few counts of this clonotype. The rearrangement links TRBV19 to TRBJ2-2; the D is unclear. There are 14 residues in the CDR3. CDR1 and CDR2 from the germline V gene are LNHDA and SQIVND (reference sequence). Deletions cut 6 bases from V and 7 bases from J, with 15 bases between. The CDR3 nucleotides read TGTGCCAGTAGCGTTTCTCCAGTGGTCGGGGAGCTGTTTTTT. This sequence encodes CASSVSPVVGELFF.

There are many counts of this clonotype. The rearrangement links TRBV5-1 to TRBJ2-1, with TRBD2 matching 8 bases. The V segment lost 2 bases and the J segment 7 bases; nucleotides outside the gene matches: 11. CDR3 length: 16 amino acids. From germline, CDR1 is SGHRS and CDR2 YFSETQ. The CDR3: CASSFTGLGVPNEQFF. DNA of the CDR3: TGCGCCAGCAGCTTTACGGGACTAGGAGTCCCGAATGAGCAGTTCTTC.

CDR3 nucleotide sequence: TGCAGTGCTAGTAGAGCGGGAGTAGCTTGGGACAATGAGCAGTTCTTC. Translating it yields CSASRAGVAWDNEQFF. The chain recombines TRBV20-1 with TRBJ2-1, with 8 bases aligning to TRBD2. This CDR3 spans 16 amino acids. Germline V gene lookup returns CDR1 DFQATT and CDR2 SNEGSKA (reference sequence). The J segment lost 5 bases and the V segment lost 3 bases, leaving 12 bases of the junction unmatched.

Concerning this clonotype: One end of the junction is discordant with germline, which a read error may explain. V is TRBV6-1 and J is TRBJ1-2; D call uncertain. The CDR3 consists of 9 residues. CDR1 is MNHNS, CDR2 SASEGT, per germline. The CDR3 loop is CASSPGLAF. Written as DNA, the CDR3 is TGTGCCAGCAGTCCCGGCCTGGCCTTC.

This chain uses TRBV27 with TRBJ2-7, with 8 positions matching TRBD1. There are 17 residues in the CDR3. Trimming removed 5 bases from V and 5 bases from J; junction bases left unmatched: 17. Germline values: CDR1 MNHEY, CDR2 SMNVEV (reference sequence). The DNA for the CDR3 is TGTGCCAGCAGTCCAACCCCCCCAGGGACAGGAGCCCACGAGCAGTACTTC. Its protein is CASSPTPPGTGAHEQYF.

This clonotype was found a few times. The chain links TRBV28 to TRBJ2-5; D perhaps matches TRBD2 (6 bases). Trimming stripped 2 bases from V and 5 bases from J, with 9 bases between. This CDR3 comprises 13 residues. Germline CDR1 MDHEN, CDR2 SYDVKM. The DNA of the CDR3 is TGTGCCAGCAGTTTAGTAGGGAGGGAGACCCAGTACTTC. Translating gives CASSLVGRETQYF.

This clonotype is a singleton in its sample. V is TRBV7-9 and J is TRBJ2-5; TRBD2 matches 10 bases. The V segment lost 4 bases and the J segment 2 bases; nucleotides outside the gene matches: 4. CDR3 length: 15 residues. Germline lookup yields CDR1 SEHNR and CDR2 FQNEAQ (reference sequence). As DNA, the CDR3 is TGTGCCAGCAGCTCGGGACTAGCGAAACAAGAGACCCAGTACTTC. It is translated as CASSSGLAKQETQYF. The full variable domain, its missing parts supplied by reference TRBV7-9 and TRBJ2-5, is DTGVSQNPRHKITKRGQNVTFRCDPISEHNRLYWYRQTLGQGPEFLTYFQNEAQLEKSRLLSDRFSAERPKGSFSTLEIQRTEQGDSAMYLCASSSGLAKQETQYFGPGTRLLVL.